What follows describes a single TCR beta chain. Researchers ran the PCR with 60 Vbeta and 13 Jbeta primers. Clones were read by immunoSEQ multiplex PCR, and TCRdb kept only the in-frame ones, dropping some. Here the sample spans about 210,000 clones, about 85% being singletons. The donors (healthy individuals) were bone marrow donors. The sample belongs to a study of cytomegalovirus exposure and HLA in healthy donors. The CDR3 totals 13 residues. Trimming removed 2 bases at V and 6 bases at J, with 11 bases between. Germline V lookup: CDR1 SGHDN, CDR2 FVKESK. The sequenced sample consisted of PBMCs. The TCR comes from a woman aged 50 to 60 in good health and CMV-seropositive. The chain uses TRBV14 and TRBJ2-7; D ambiguous. The CDR3 DNA is TGTGCCAGCAGCCAACCCCGAACGGGCGAGCAGTACTTC. This sequence encodes CASSQPRTGEQYF.